This TCR beta chain originates from a study of cytomegalovirus exposure and HLA in healthy donors (dated by TCRdb to the late 2010s). Study-level background: A later analysis indicated that the roughly 130 validation repertoires were generated on the platform also employed for the 650 to 850 repertoires of the first cohort. A separate validation cohort of roughly 130 different subjects was used in addition to the 666-subject first cohort. The study aimed to test whether cataloging public T cell receptors could reveal signatures of past pathogen exposure. The study combined high-throughput TCR immunosequencing, statistical association of individual TCRs with disease status, and machine learning to predict cytomegalovirus infection status. Study-wide conclusions, independent of this receptor: While some public TCRs were present in many individuals, most TCR sequences turned up only very rarely across donors. In a later analysis, TCRs clustered in the first cohort were found to also tend to co-occur in the 110 or so validation repertoires, with over 90% of cluster scores above 0. Cytomegalovirus status was reported to be diagnosed by the classifier with high specificity and sensitivity in both the original and validation cohorts. The authors suggested that the approach could potentially be generalized to other disease states and immunological phenotypes. A later analysis had no HLA typing for the validation cohort, so co-occurrence there was scored across all 130 or so repertoires. In vitro tests confirmed that three of the cytomegalovirus-associated TCR beta chains recognize cytomegalovirus antigens. In the study, 150 to 200 TCR beta chains were listed as associated with cytomegalovirus.

The donors were included in the validation cohort of approximately 130 subjects, a group kept apart from the approximately 670-subject first cohort. The method was the immunoSEQ multiplex PCR assay. The paper's data handling went like this. A statistical classification framework was developed to diagnose cytomegalovirus status using the catalog of TCR beta chain sequences. TCRdb re-hosts the immuneACCESS table, in-frame sequences only. Its copies lack some clones; in the studies checked, an unresolved V gene accounts for under half of them, and the cause for the rest is not known. V, J and clone size are those of that table, while D and trimming were read from the DNA. Within this sample are fewer than 120,000 clones, with approximately 88% of them counted one time only. The ten largest account for more than 1.4% of the sample. The CDR3 has 16 amino acids, counting the end cysteine and phenylalanine. Only CDR3 DNA is held: 48 bases, read in frame from base 1. Relative to germline, V is 2 bases shorter and J is 4 bases shorter, with 14 bases between their ends. As encoded in the germline V gene, CDR1 is SGHVS while CDR2 is FQNEAQ.

Points on this clone: This clone's antigen is unknown. No much larger clonotype is one base removed from it; base qualities were not supplied.

The sequence is built from TRBV7-8 and TRBJ2-2; perhaps TRBD1 is the D gene, with 5 bases matching. This sequence originates from a woman aged 25 to 45 in good health and CMV-seropositive. The sequenced sample consisted of PBMCs. Read as DNA, the sequence is TGTGCCAGCAGCTTATATTATGTCAGGGCCACCGGGGAGCTGTTTTTT. This sequence encodes CASSLYYVRATGELFF.